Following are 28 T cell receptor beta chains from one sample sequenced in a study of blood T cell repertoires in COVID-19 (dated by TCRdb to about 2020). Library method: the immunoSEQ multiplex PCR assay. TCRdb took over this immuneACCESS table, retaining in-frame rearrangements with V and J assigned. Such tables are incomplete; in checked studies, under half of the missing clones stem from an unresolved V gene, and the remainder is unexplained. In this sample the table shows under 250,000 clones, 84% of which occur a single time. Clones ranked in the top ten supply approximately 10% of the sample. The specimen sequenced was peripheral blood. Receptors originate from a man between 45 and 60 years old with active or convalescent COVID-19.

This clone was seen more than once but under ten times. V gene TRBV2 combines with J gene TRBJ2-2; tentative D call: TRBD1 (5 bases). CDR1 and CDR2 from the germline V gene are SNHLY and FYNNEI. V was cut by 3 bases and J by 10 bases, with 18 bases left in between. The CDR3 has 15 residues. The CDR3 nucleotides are TGTGCCAGCAGTGAGAGGCAGGGTGTCGTCAAGGAGCTGTTTTTT. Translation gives CASSERQGVVKELFF.

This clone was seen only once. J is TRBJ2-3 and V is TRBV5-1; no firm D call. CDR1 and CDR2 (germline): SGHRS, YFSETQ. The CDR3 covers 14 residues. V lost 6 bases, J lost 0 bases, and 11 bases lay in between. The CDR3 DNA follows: TGCGCCAGCAAATCCGGTCCCAGCACAGATACGCAGTATTTT. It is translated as CASKSGPSTDTQYF.

CDR3 DNA: TGCGCCAGCAGCCAAGGAGCGGCGGGAGGATCCTACGAGCAGTACTTC. Its translation is CASSQGAAGGSYEQYF. The V gene is TRBV4-3, the J gene TRBJ2-7, with TRBD2 matching 8 bases. Germline V gene data show CDR1 as LGHNA and CDR2 as YSLEER. CDR3 size: 16 residues. Trimming at V came to 1 base and at J to 1 base, leaving 6 bases not matched to a gene.

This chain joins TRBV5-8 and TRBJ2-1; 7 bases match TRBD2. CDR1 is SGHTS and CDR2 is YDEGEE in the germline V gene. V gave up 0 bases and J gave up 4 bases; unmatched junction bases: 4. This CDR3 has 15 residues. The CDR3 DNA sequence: TGTGCCAGCAGCTTGGGACTAGCAAGGTACAATGAGCAGTTCTTC. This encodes CASSLGLARYNEQFF.

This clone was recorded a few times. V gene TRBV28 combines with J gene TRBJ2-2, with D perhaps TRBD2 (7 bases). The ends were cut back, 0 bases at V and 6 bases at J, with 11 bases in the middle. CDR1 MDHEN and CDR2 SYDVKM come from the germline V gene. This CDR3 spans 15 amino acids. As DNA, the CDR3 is TGTGCCAGCAGTTTATGGGGAGGGGGAGCCGGGGAGCTGTTTTTT. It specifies CASSLWGGGAGELFF.

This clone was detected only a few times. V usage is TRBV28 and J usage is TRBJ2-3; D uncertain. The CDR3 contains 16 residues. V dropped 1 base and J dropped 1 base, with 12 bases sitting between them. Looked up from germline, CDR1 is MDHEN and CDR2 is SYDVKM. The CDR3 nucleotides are TGTGCCAGCAGTTTATCAGGCTCTTCCGGCACAGATACGCAGTATTTT. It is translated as CASSLSGSSGTDTQYF.

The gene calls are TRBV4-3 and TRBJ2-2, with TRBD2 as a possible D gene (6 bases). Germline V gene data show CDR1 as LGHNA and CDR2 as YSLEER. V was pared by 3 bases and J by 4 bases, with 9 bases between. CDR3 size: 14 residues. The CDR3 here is CASSQVGLTGELFF. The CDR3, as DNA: TGCGCCAGCAGCCAGGTGGGACTCACCGGGGAGCTGTTTTTT.

In DNA, the CDR3 is TGTGCCAGCAGTTACCTGGGGGCGCAGAACACTGAAGCTTTCTTT. Translating it yields CASSYLGAQNTEAFF. The chain combines TRBV6-5 with TRBJ1-1, with D perhaps matching TRBD1 (6 bases). The CDR3 extends over 15 amino acids. The V gene lost 2 bases and the J gene lost 1 base, with 11 bases spanning the gap. Per the germline V gene, CDR1 is MNHEY and CDR2 is SVGAGI.

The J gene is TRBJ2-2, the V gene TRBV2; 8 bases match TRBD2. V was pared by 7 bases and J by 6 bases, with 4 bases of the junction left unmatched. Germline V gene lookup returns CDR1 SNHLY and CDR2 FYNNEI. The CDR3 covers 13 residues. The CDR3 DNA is TGTGCCAGCACCACCGGGGGGGCCGGGGAGCTGTTTTTT. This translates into CASTTGGAGELFF.

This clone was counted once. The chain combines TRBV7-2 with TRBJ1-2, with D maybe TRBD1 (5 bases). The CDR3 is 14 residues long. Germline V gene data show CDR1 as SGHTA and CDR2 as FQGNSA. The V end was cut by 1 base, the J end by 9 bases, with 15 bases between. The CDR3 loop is CASSLVPTGGSYTF. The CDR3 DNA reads TGTGCCAGCAGCTTAGTTCCCACAGGCGGGAGCTACACCTTC.

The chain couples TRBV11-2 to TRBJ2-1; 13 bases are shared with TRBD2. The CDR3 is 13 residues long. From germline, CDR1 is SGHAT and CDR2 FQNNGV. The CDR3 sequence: CAGTSGMYNEQFF. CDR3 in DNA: TGTGCTGGGACTAGCGGGATGTACAATGAGCAGTTCTTC.

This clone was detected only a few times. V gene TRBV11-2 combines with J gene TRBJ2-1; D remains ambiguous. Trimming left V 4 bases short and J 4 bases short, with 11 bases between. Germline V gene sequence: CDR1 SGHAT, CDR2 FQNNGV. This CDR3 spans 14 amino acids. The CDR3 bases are TGTGCCAGCAGCTCCATGGTCGGGTACAATGAGCAGTTCTTC. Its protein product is CASSSMVGYNEQFF.

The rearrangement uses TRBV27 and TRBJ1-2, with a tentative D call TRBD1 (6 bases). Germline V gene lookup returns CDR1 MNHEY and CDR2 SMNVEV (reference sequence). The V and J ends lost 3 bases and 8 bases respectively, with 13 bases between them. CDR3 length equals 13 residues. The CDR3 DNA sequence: TGTGCCAGCAGTTTTGGGGGGGCTTGGGGCTACACCTTC. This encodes CASSFGGAWGYTF.

The CDR3 region has the DNA TGTGCCAGCAGTTACTCGGGGGCCTCTGGAAACACCATATATTTT. This codes for CASSYSGASGNTIYF. The chain couples TRBV6-5 to TRBJ1-3; a weak D match, TRBD1 (6 bases). The CDR3 totals 15 residues. The ends were cut back, 0 bases at V and 0 bases at J, with 6 bases in the middle. Germline V gene sequence: CDR1 MNHEY, CDR2 SVGAGI.

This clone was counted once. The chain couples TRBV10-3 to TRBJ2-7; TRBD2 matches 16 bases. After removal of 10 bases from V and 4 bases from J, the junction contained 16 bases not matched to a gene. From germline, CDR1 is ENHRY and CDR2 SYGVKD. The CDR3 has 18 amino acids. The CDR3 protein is CATLSGTSGRGMGYEQYF. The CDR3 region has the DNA TGTGCCACCCTCTCCGGGACTAGCGGGAGGGGAATGGGATACGAGCAGTACTTC.

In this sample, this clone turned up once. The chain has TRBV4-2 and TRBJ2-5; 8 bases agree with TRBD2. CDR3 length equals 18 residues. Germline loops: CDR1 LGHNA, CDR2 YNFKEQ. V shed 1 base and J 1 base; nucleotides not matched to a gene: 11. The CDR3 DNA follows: TGTGCCAGCAGCCAAGTGGTTAGTCCCGGGGGGGTCCAAGAGACCCAGTACTTC. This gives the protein CASSQVVSPGGVQETQYF.

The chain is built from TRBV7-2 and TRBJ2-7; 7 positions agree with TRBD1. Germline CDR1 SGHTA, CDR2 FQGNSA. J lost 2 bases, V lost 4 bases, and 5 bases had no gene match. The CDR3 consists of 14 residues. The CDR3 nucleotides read TGTGCCAGCAGCTCGCAGGGACAGACCTACGAGCAGTACTTC. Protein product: CASSSQGQTYEQYF.

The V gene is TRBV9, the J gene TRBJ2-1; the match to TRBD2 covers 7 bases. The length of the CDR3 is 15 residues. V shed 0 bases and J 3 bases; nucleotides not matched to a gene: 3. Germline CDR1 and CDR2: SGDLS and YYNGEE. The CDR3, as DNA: TGTGCCAGCAGCGTAGATGCGGGGGACTACAATGAGCAGTTCTTC. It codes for CASSVDAGDYNEQFF.

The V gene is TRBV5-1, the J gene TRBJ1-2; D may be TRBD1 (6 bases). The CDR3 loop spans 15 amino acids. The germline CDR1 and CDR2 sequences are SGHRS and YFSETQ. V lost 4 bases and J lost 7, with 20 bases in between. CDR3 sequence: CASSPPVGASGGYTF. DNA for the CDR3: TGCGCCAGCAGCCCCCCAGTGGGGGCCAGCGGTGGCTACACCTTC.

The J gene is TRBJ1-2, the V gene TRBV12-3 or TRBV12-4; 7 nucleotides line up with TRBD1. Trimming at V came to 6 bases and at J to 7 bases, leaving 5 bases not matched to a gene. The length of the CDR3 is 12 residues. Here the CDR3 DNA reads TGTGCCAGCAGGACAGGGAAATCTGGCTACACCTTC. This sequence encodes CASRTGKSGYTF.

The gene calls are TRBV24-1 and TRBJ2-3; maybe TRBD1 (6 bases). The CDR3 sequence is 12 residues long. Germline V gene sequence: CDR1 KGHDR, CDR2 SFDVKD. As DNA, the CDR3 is TGTGATAAGGGACATGGCACAGATACGCAGTATTTT. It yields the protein CDKGHGTDTQYF.

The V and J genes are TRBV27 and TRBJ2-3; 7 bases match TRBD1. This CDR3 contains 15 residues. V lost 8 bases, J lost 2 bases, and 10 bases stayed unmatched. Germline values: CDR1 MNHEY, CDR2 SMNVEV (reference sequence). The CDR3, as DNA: TGTGCCAGCGTACCCAAGGGACAGTACACAGATACGCAGTATTTT. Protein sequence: CASVPKGQYTDTQYF.

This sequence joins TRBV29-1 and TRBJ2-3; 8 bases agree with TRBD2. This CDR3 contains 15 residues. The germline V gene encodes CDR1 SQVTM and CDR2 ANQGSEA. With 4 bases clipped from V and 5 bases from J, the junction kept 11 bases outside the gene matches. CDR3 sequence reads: CSVANPTGGGDTQYF. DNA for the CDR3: TGCAGCGTTGCTAACCCAACCGGGGGGGGAGATACGCAGTATTTT.

The CDR3 protein is CASSRFRGESGGYTF. The CDR3 region has the DNA TGTGCCAGCAGTCGATTCAGGGGCGAATCTGGGGGCTACACCTTC. V and J are TRBV28 and TRBJ1-2; D is perhaps TRBD1 (6 bases). From germline, CDR1 is MDHEN and CDR2 SYDVKM. The CDR3 contains 15 residues. V lost 5 bases and J 8 bases, leaving 21 bases between the germline ends.

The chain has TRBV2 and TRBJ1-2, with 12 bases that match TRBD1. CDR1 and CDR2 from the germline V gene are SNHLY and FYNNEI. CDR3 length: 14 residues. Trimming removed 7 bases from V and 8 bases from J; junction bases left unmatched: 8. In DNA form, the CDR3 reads TGTGCCAGCACGGGGACAGGGGGCGCGTGGGGCTACACCTTC. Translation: CASTGTGGAWGYTF.

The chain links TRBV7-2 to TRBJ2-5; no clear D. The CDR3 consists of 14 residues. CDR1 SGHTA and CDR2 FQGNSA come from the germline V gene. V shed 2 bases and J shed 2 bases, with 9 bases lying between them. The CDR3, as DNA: TGTGCCAGCAGCTTATACAGAACTCAAGAGACCCAGTACTTC. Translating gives CASSLYRTQETQYF.

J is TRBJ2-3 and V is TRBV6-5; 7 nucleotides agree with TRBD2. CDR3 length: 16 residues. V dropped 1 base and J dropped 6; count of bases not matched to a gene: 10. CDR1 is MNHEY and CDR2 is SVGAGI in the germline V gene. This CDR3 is CASSYWAGDLRDTQYF. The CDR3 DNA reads TGTGCCAGCAGTTACTGGGCGGGGGACCTCCGGGATACGCAGTATTTT.

The CDR3 DNA reads TGTGCCAGCAGCTTGCGGGTGGTCTCTAATGAAAAACTGTTTTTT. Translating it yields CASSLRVVSNEKLFF. The V gene is TRBV5-5, the J gene TRBJ1-4; D gene ambiguous. CDR1 and CDR2 (germline): SGHKS, YYEKEE (reference sequence). This CDR3 has 15 amino acids. The V gene lost 1 base and the J gene lost 3 bases, with 10 bases spanning the gap.